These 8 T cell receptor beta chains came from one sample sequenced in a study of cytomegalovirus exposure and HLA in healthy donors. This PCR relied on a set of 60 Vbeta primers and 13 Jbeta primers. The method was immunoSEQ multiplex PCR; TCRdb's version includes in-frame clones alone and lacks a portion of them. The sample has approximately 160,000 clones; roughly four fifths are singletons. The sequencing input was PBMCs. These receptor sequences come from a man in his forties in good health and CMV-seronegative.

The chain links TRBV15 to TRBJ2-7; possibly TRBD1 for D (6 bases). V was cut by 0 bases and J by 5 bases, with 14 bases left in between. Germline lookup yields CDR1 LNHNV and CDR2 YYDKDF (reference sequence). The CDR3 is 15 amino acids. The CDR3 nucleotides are TGTGCCACCAGCAGAGAGAACAGGGAATACCACGAGCAGTACTTC. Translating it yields CATSRENREYHEQYF.

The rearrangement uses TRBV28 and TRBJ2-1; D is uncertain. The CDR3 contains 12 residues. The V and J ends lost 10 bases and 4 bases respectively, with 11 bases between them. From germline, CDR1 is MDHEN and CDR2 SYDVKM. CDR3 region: CATSSTYNEQFF. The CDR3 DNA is TGTGCCACCTCGTCGACATACAATGAGCAGTTCTTC.

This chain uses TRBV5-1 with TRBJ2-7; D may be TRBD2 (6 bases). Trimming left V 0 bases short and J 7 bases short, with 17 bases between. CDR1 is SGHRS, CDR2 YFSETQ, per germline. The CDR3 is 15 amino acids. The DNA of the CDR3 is TGCGCCAGCAGCTTGGGAGGTTGGAGGGGCCAGGAGCAGTACGTC. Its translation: CASSLGGWRGQEQYV.

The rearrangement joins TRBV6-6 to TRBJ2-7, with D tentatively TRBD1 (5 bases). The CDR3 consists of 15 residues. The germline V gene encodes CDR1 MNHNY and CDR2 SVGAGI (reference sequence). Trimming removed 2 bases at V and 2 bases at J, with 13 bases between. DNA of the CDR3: TGTGCCAGCAGTTACCCAGGTCAGGGCGCCTACGAGCAGTACGTC. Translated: CASSYPGQGAYEQYV.

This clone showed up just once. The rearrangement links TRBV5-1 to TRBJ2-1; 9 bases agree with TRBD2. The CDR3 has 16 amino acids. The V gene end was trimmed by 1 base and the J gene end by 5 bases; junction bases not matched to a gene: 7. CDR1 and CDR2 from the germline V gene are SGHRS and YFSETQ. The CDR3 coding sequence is TGCGCCAGCAGCTTGTTGCCCGCTAGCGGGAACAATGAGCAGTTCTTC. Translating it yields CASSLLPASGNNEQFF.

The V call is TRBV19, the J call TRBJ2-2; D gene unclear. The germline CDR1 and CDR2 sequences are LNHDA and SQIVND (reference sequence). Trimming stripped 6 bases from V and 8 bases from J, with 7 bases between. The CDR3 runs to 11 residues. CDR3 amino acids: CASSIRGELFF. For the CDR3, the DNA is TGTGCCAGTAGCATCAGGGGGGAGCTGTTTTTT.

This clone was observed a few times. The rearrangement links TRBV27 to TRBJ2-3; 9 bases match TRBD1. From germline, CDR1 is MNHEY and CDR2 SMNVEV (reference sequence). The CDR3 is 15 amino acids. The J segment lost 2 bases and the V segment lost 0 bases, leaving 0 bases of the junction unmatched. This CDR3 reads CASSLSQGATDTQYF. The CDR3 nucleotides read TGTGCCAGCAGTTTATCACAGGGGGCCACAGATACGCAGTATTTT.

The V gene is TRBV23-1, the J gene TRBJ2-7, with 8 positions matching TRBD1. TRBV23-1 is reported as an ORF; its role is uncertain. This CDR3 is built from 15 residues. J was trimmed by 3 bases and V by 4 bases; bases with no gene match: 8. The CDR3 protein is CASSPLRDRCYEQYF. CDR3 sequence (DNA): TGCGCCAGCAGTCCCCTCCGGGACAGGTGCTACGAGCAGTACTTC.